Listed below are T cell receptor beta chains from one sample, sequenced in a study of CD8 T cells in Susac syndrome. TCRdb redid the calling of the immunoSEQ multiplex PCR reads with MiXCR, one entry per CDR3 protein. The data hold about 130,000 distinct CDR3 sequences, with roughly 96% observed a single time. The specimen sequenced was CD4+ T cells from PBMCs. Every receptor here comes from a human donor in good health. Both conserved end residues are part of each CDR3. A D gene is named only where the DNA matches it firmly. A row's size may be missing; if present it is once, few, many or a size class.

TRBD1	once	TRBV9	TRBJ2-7	CASSVGGTGPYEQYF	TGTGCCAGCAGCGTAGGAGGGACAGGGCCCTACGAGCAGTACTTC
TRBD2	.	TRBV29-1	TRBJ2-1	CSVRTSGSLEQFF	TGCAGCGTTCGGACTAGCGGGAGCTTAGAGCAGTTCTTC
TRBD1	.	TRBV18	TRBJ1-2	CASSTGEVGYTF	TGTGCCAGCTCCACAGGGGAAGTTGGCTACACCTTC
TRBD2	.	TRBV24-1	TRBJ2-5	CASQAGGRAKQETQYF	TGTGCCTCCCAAGCGGGGGGCCGCGCAAAACAAGAGACCCAGTACTTC
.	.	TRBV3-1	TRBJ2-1	CASSPRGGNEQFF	TGTGCCAGCAGCCCGAGGGGGGGCAATGAGCAGTTCTTC
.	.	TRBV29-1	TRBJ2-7	CSVGAGHEQYF	TGTAGCGTAGGGGCGGGCCACGAGCAGTACTTC
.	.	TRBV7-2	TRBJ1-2	CASSRDAGKNYGYTF	TGTGCCAGCAGCCGAGACGCGGGGAAGAACTATGGCTACACCTTC
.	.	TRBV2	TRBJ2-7	CASKGVGGAYEQYF	TGTGCCAGCAAGGGGGTAGGGGGAGCCTACGAGCAGTACTTC
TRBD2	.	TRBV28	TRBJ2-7	CASSRTFFRLAGEDNEQYF	TGTGCCAGCAGTCGGACCTTTTTCAGACTAGCGGGAGAGGACAACGAGCAGTACTTC
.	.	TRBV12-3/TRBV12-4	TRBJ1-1	CANTNTEAFF	TGTGCCAATACGAACACTGAAGCTTTCTTT
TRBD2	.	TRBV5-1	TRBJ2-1	CASSLAEAGRGTSRQFF	TGCGCCAGCAGCTTGGCCGAGGCGGGACGAGGGACTAGCAGGCAGTTCTTC
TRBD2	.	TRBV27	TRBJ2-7	CASSLSGTGTYEQYF	TGTGCCAGCAGTTTGAGCGGGACGGGAACCTACGAGCAGTACTTC
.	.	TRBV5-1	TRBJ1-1	CASSLGVPGNTEAFF	TGCGCCAGCAGCTTGGGGGTCCCCGGGAACACTGAAGCTTTCTTT
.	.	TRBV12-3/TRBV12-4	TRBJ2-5	CASSLSREETQYF	TGTGCCAGCAGCCTTAGTAGAGAAGAGACCCAGTACTTC
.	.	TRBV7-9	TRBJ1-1	CASSLGQENTEAFF	TGTGCCAGCAGCTTAGGCCAGGAGAACACTGAAGCTTTCTTT
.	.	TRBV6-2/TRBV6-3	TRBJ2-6	CASSRSGAGANVLTF	TGTGCCAGCAGTCGTTCGGGGGCTGGGGCCAACGTCCTGACTTTC
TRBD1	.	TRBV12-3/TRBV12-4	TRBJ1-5	CASSPGDREGQPQHF	TGTGCCAGCAGTCCTGGGGACAGGGAAGGTCAGCCCCAGCATTTT
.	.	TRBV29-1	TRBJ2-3	CSVEVRQSSTDTQYF	TGCAGCGTTGAGGTACGGCAGAGTAGCACAGATACGCAGTATTTT
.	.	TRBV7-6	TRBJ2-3	CASSLGPARDTQYF	TGTGCCAGCAGCTTAGGCCCAGCGAGGGATACGCAGTATTTT
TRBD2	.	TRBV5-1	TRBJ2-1	CASSQGLAESSYNEQFF	TGCGCCAGCAGCCAGGGACTAGCGGAGAGCTCCTACAATGAGCAGTTCTTC
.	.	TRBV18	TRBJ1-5	CASSLSRSQAQHF	TGTGCCAGCTCACTCTCCAGATCTCAGGCCCAGCATTTT
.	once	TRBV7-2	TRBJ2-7	CASSLGAEGYEQYF	TGTGCCAGCAGCTTAGGGGCGGAGGGCTACGAGCAGTACTTC
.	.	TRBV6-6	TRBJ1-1	CASSFKDTEAFF	TGTGCCAGCAGTTTCAAAGACACTGAAGCTTTCTTT
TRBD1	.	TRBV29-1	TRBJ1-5	CSATGTGQPQHF	TGCAGCGCAACAGGGACAGGTCAGCCCCAGCATTTT
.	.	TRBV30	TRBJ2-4	CAWDNGQVYGKNIQYF	TGTGCCTGGGATAATGGGCAGGTCTACGGCAAAAACATTCAGTACTTC
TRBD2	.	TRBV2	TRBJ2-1	CASKEGSGTYNEQFF	TGTGCCAGCAAAGAGGGGAGCGGGACTTACAATGAGCAGTTCTTC
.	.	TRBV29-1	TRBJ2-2	CSVRHLNTGELFF	TGCAGCGTTCGGCATCTGAACACCGGGGAGCTGTTTTTT
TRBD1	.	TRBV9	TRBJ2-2	CASSDWTGSGELFF	TGTGCCAGCAGCGACTGGACAGGGTCCGGGGAGCTGTTTTTT
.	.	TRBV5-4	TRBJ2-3	CASSFSATDTQYF	TGTGCCAGCAGCTTCTCAGCCACAGATACGCAGTATTTT
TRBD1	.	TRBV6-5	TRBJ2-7	CASSFTGGGYEQYF	TGTGCCAGCAGTTTCACAGGGGGCGGCTACGAGCAGTACTTC
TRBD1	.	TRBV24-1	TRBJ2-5	CATSDPGTVQETQYF	TGTGCCACCAGTGATCCGGGGACAGTCCAAGAGACCCAGTACTTC
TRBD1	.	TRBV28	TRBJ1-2	CASRITSGTGLFGYTF	TGTGCCAGCAGAATAACTTCCGGGACAGGGCTTTTTGGCTACACCTTC
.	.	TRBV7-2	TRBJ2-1	CASSLALGNREQFF	TGTGCCAGCAGCTTAGCGCTAGGGAATCGTGAGCAGTTCTTC
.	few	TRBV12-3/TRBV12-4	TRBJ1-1	CASSRQVNTEAFF	TGTGCCAGCAGTCGACAGGTGAACACTGAAGCTTTCTTT
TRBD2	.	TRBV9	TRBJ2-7	CASSRTSVSYEQYF	TGTGCCAGCAGCAGGACTAGCGTTTCCTACGAGCAGTACTTC
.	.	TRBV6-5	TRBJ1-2	CASSYNSAYRGYTF	TGTGCCAGCAGTTATAATTCGGCATACCGTGGCTACACCTTC
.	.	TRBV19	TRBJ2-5	CASRGPVGQTQYF	TGTGCCAGTCGTGGACCAGTGGGTCAGACCCAGTACTTC
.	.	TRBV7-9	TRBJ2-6	CASSLGFTGANVLTF	TGTGCCAGCAGCCTAGGGTTTACTGGGGCCAACGTCCTGACTTTC
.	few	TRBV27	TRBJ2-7	CASSSRTASSYEQYF	TGTGCCAGCAGTTCTCGAACAGCCAGCTCCTACGAGCAGTACTTC